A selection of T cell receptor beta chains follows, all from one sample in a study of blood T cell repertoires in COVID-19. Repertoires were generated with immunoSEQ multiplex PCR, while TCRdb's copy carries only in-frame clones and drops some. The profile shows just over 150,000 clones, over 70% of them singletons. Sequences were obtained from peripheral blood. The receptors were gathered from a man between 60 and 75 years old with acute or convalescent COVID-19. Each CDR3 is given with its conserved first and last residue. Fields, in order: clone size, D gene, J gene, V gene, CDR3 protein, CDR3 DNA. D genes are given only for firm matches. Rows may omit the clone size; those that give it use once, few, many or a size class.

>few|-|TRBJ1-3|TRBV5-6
CASSYPAASGNTIYF
TGTGCCAGCAGCTACCCCGCGGCCTCTGGAAACACCATATATTTT
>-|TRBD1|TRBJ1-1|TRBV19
CASSGNTGGTAFF
TGTGCCAGTAGTGGGAATACAGGGGGCACGGCTTTCTTT
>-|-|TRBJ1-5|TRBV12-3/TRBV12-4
CASSLGTNQPQHF
TGTGCCAGCAGTTTGGGGACAAATCAGCCCCAGCATTTT
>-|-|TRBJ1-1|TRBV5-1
CASSPSGRENTEAFF
TGCGCCAGCAGCCCCTCCGGACGGGAGAACACTGAAGCTTTCTTT
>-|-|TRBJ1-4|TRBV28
CASSSLTTATNEKLFF
TGTGCCAGCAGTTCCCTGACAACCGCAACTAATGAAAAACTGTTTTTT
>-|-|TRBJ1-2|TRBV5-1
CASSIETAPYGYTF
TGCGCCAGCAGCATAGAGACAGCCCCTTATGGCTACACCTTC
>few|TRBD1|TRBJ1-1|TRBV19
CASSVRQGRKNTEAFF
TGTGCCAGTAGTGTCCGACAGGGTAGGAAGAACACTGAAGCTTTCTTT
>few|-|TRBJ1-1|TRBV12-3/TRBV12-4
CASSPDRYTEAFF
TGTGCCAGCAGCCCCGACAGGTACACTGAAGCTTTCTTT
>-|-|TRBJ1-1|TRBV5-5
CASSFREGTEAFF
TGTGCCAGCAGCTTTCGGGAGGGCACTGAAGCTTTCTTT
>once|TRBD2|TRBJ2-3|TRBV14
CASSQRLAGGPRTDTQYF
TGTGCCAGCAGCCAAAGACTAGCGGGAGGGCCAAGAACAGATACGCAGTATTTT